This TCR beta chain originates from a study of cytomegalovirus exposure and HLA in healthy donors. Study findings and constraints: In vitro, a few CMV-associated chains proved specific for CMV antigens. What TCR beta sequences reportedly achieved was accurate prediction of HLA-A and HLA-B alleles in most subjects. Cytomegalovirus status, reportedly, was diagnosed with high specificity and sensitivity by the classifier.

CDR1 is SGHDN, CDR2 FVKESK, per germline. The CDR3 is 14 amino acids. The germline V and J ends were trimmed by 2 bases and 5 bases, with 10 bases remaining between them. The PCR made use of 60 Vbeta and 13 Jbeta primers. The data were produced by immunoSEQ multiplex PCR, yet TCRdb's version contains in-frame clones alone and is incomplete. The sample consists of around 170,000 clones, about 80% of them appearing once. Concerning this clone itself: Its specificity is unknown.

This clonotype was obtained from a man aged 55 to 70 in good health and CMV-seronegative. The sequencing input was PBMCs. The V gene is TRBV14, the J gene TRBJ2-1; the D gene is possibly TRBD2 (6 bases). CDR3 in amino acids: CASSQPTRDNEQFF. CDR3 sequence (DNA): TGTGCCAGCAGCCAACCGACTAGGGACAATGAGCAGTTCTTC.